This T cell receptor (beta chain) emerged from a study of blood T cell repertoires in COVID-19. About the research overall: The recovered donors of Cohort 3 showed two negative PCRs, clearance, or symptom resolution.

Germline CDR1 and CDR2: DFQATT and SNEGSKA (reference sequence). V lost 3 bases and J lost 2, with 16 bases in between. The CDR3 extends over 15 amino acids. Membership in each cohort depended on participant-reported clinical history. The assay was immunoSEQ multiplex PCR, and TCRdb's table has in-frame clones only and misses some. The sample includes roughly 210,000 clones, around 86% of them seen just once. The V and J genes are TRBV20-1 and TRBJ1-2; the D is unclear. This receptor was obtained from a man aged 25-40 years in a cohort exposed to, infected with or recovered from COVID-19 (not recorded which). Specimen: PBMCs or T cells enriched from blood (not recorded which). Written as DNA, the CDR3 is TGCAGTGCTAGTTACGAGACCGACAAAAACTATGGCTACACCTTC. This encodes CSASYETDKNYGYTF.